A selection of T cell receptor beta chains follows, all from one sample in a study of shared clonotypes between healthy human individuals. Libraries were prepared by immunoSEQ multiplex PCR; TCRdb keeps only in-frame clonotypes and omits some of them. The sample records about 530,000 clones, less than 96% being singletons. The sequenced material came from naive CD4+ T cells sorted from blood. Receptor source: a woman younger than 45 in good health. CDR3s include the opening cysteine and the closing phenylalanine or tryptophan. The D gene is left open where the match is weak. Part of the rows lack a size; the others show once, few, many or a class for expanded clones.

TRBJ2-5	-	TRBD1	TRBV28	TGTGCCAGCAGTTTCGCCGGGACAGGGGTGCTAGAGACCCAGTACTTC	CASSFAGTGVLETQYF
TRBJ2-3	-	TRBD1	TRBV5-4	TGTGCCAGCAGGCTGACAGGGGGCCGAGATACGCAGTATTTT	CASRLTGGRDTQYF
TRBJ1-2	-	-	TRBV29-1	TGCAGCGTTGCGTCCGCTAACTATGGCTACACCTTC	CSVASANYGYTF
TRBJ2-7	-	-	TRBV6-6	TGTGCCAGCAGTTACTCCGGGGGAGGGCAGTACTTC	CASSYSGGGQYF
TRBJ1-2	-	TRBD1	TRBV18	TGTGCCAGCTCACCAATCGATCACAGGGGGAACTATGGCTACACCTTC	CASSPIDHRGNYGYTF
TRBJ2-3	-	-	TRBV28	TGTGCCAGCAGTCTAGCAACAGATACGCAGTATTTT	CASSLATDTQYF
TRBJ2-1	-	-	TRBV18	TGTGCCAGCTCACGACCTGACAAGAGCTCCTACAATGAGCAGTTCTTC	CASSRPDKSSYNEQFF
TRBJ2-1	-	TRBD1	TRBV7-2	TGTGCCAGCAGCTTAGGGACAGGGGACTACAATGAGCAGTTCTTC	CASSLGTGDYNEQFF
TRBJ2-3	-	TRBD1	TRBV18	TGTGCCAGCTCACCACCGGGACAGGGTGGCGCAGATACGCAGTATTTT	CASSPPGQGGADTQYF
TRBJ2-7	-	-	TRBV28	TGTGCCAGCAGTCCTGCCTTGACCTCCTACGAGCAGTACTTC	CASSPALTSYEQYF
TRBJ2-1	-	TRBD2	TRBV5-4	TGTGCCAGCAGCTTCTGGGAGGGCAATGAGCAGTTCTTC	CASSFWEGNEQFF
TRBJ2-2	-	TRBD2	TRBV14	TGTGCCAGCAGCCAAGACAGGACTAGCGGGTTTGCGAACACCGGGGAGCTGTTTTTT	CASSQDRTSGFANTGELFF
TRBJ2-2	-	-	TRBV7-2	TGTGCCAGCAGCTTAACCGGTTTATACACCGGGGAGCTGTTTTTT	CASSLTGLYTGELFF
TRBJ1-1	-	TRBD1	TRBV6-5	TGTGCCAGCAGCCGGGACAGGAACACTGAAGCTTTCTTT	CASSRDRNTEAFF
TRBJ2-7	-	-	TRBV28	TGTGCCAGCAGCCCGAGACAGAGGGAGCAGTACTTC	CASSPRQREQYF
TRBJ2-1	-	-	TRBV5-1	TGCGCCAGCAGGAGGGAAGAGCAGCACAATGAGCAGTTCTTC	CASRREEQHNEQFF
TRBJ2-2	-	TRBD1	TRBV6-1	TGTGCCAGCAGTGAATACAGGGGGAACACCGGGGAGCTGTTTTTT	CASSEYRGNTGELFF
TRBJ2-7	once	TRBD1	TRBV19	TGTGCCAGTAGGCCTCTGACAGGGGATACCTACGAGCAGCACTTC	CASRPLTGDTYEQHF
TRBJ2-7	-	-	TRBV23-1	TGCGCCAGCAGTCAATCGAAAGAGCAGTACTTC	CASSQSKEQYF
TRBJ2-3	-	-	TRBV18	TGTGCCAGCTCACCATATAGCGGCACAGATACGCAGTATTTT	CASSPYSGTDTQYF
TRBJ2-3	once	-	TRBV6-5	TGTGCCAGCAGTGCCTCCTTTAGCACAGATACGCAGTATTTT	CASSASFSTDTQYF
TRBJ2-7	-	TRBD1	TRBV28	TGTGCCAGCATCGACCGGGACAGGGTCTACGAGCAGTACTTC	CASIDRDRVYEQYF
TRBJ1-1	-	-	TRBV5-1	TGCGCCAGCAGCTTAGCGGGCAGGAGCCTTGCTTTCTTT	CASSLAGRSLAFF
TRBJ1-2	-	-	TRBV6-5	TGTGCCAGCAGAACAGGGTATGGCTACACCTTC	CASRTGYGYTF
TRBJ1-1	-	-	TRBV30	TGTGCCTGGAGAACTGGGCTGAACACTGAAGCTTTCTTT	CAWRTGLNTEAFF
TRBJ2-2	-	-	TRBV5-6	TGTGCCAGCAGCACTGATACAGGGTGGAACACCGGGGAGCTGTTTTTT	CASSTDTGWNTGELFF